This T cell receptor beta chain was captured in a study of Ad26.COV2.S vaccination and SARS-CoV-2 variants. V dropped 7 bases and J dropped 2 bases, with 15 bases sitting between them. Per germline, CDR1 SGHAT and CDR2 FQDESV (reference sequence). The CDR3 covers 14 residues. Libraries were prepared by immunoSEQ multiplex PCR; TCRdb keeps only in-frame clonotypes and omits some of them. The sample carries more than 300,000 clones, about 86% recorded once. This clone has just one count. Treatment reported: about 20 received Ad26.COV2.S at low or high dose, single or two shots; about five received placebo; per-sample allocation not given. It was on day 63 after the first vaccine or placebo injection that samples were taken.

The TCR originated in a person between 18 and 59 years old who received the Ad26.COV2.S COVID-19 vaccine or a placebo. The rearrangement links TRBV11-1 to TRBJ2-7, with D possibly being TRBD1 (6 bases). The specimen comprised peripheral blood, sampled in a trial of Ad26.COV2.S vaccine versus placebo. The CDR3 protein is CASTNGQTAYEQYF. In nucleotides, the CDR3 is TGTGCCAGCACCAACGGACAGACTGCCTACGAGCAGTACTTC.